The 13 T cell receptor beta chains in this list originate from one sample, sequenced in a study of CD8+CD57+ T cells in acquired aplastic anemia. Both TCR beta VDJ combination and CDR3 sequence profiling were carried out. Genomic DNA was the template for this profiling. MiXCR was run by TCRdb on the reads, yielding one entry per CDR3 protein. In the table there are hundreds of thousands of distinct CDR3 sequences, roughly 61% of which are singletons. The patients chosen for sequencing had shown expansion of CD8+CD57+ cells (detected by flow cytometry). The sequenced sample consisted of sorted CD4+, CD8+, or CD8+CD57+ T cells (not recorded which) from PBMCs. Source of these receptors: a human donor with aplastic anemia.

At least ten counts were recorded for this clonotype. V usage is TRBV5-4 and J usage is TRBJ2-3; TRBD2 aligns across 8 bases. This CDR3 has 15 residues. The ends lost 2 bases at V and 3 bases at J; junction bases unmatched: 5. The germline V gene has CDR1 SGHNT and CDR2 YYREEE (reference sequence). Here the CDR3 reads CASSFRSGRTDTQYF. CDR3 bases: TGTGCCAGCAGCTTCAGGAGCGGGAGAACAGATACGCAGTATTTT. The complete variable domain, with remaining parts taken from reference TRBV5-4 and TRBJ2-3, reads ETGVTQSPTHLIKTRGQQVTLRCSSQSGHNTVSWYQQALGQGPQFIFQYYREEENGRGNFPPRFSGLQFPNYSSELNVNALELDDSALYLCASSFRSGRTDTQYFGPGTRLTVL.

This clonotype was observed once. The chain combines TRBV7-9 with TRBJ2-5; D possibly corresponds to TRBD2 (5 bases). The CDR3 totals 12 residues. In germline, CDR1 is SEHNR, CDR2 FQNEAQ (reference sequence). V gave up 6 bases and J gave up 2 bases, with 7 bases separating them. The CDR3 sequence is CASRDWQETQYF. As DNA, the CDR3 is TGTGCCAGCAGGGACTGGCAAGAGACCCAGTACTTC.

This chain links TRBV24-1 with TRBJ2-7; 7 nucleotides align to TRBD1. Looked up from germline, CDR1 is KGHDR and CDR2 is SFDVKD. This CDR3 is 13 amino acids long. Germline trimming cut 4 bases from V and 6 bases from J; bases unmatched to any gene: 5. The chain's CDR3 is CATSDEDRREQYF. CDR3 DNA: TGTGCCACCAGTGACGAGGACAGGCGCGAGCAGTACTTC.

This rearrangement joins TRBV14 to TRBJ2-5, with TRBD1 as a possible D gene (6 bases). This CDR3 has 13 amino acids. V was clipped by 4 bases and J by 7 bases, with 13 bases between them. CDR1 and CDR2 from the germline V gene are SGHDN and FVKESK. The CDR3 bases are TGTGCCAGCAGCCCCCGGACAGACCGGACCCAGTACTTC. Residues: CASSPRTDRTQYF. Full variable domain (outside the CDR3, taken from reference TRBV14 and TRBJ2-5): EAGVTQFPSHSVIEKGQTVTLRCDPISGHDNLYWYRRVMGKEIKFLLHFVKESKQDESGMPNNRFLAERTGGTYSTLKVQPAELEDSGVYFCASSPRTDRTQYFGPGTRLLVL.

This chain connects TRBV19 to TRBJ2-2; D is unclear. Germline assignment: CDR1 LNHDA and CDR2 SQIVND (reference sequence). V lost 5 bases to trimming and J lost 6 bases, with 16 bases between them. The CDR3 sequence is 15 residues long. CDR3: CASSVDPPPPGELFF. Here the CDR3 DNA reads TGTGCCAGTAGTGTCGATCCACCGCCCCCCGGGGAGCTGTTTTTT.

This clonotype has a count of ten or more. V gene TRBV5-8 combines with J gene TRBJ1-2; TRBD1 is a possible D gene (5 bases). The CDR3 is 15 residues long. CDR1 is SGHTS, CDR2 YDEGEE, per germline. The V and J ends lost 0 bases and 3 bases respectively, with 12 bases between them. This CDR3 is CASSLAGGGDYGYTF. In DNA, the CDR3 is TGTGCCAGCAGCTTGGCGGGGGGGGGGGACTATGGCTACACCTTC.

This chain links TRBV9 with TRBJ2-2; 11 positions agree with TRBD2. The CDR3 runs 15 residues. Germline V lookup: CDR1 SGDLS, CDR2 YYNGEE. The V and J ends lost 4 bases and 8 bases, in that order; junction bases with no gene match: 7. CDR3 DNA sequence: TGTGCCAGCAGCACCGTAGCGGGAGGGTCGGGGGAGCTGTTTTTT. The encoded protein is CASSTVAGGSGELFF.

This clonotype was detected ten times or more. This rearrangement joins TRBV6-1 to TRBJ2-3; D ambiguous. This CDR3 comprises 16 residues. V shed 6 bases and J shed 2 bases, with 18 bases lying between them. Germline V gives CDR1 MNHNS, CDR2 SASEGT. DNA of the CDR3: TGTGCCAGCAGCTCAGAGCGATCGTCTTTCACAGATACGCAGTATTTT. It is translated as CASSSERSSFTDTQYF.

The gene calls are TRBV7-8 and TRBJ2-2, with a possible D match to TRBD1 (6 bases). The CDR3 has 16 residues. Germline V gives CDR1 SGHVS, CDR2 FQNEAQ. Trimming shortened V by 1 base and J by 6 bases, and 15 bases separated the two germline ends. As DNA, the CDR3 is TGTGCCAGCAGCTTAGGCCCCCGACAGGCAGCCGGGGAGCTGTTTTTT. Residues: CASSLGPRQAAGELFF.

This clonotype was observed at least ten times. This chain uses TRBV5-1 with TRBJ1-2, with D hard to call. Trimming pared 4 bases from V and 3 bases from J, leaving 10 bases between. The CDR3 sequence is 13 residues long. Germline V gene data show CDR1 as SGHRS and CDR2 as YFSETQ. The CDR3 region is CASSPGRDYGYTF. CDR3 nucleotide sequence: TGCGCCAGCAGCCCAGGACGGGACTATGGCTACACCTTC.

This chain uses TRBV9 with TRBJ2-5; D remains ambiguous. The germline V gene has CDR1 SGDLS and CDR2 YYNGEE. V lost 0 bases, J lost 13 bases, and 10 bases lay in between. The CDR3 runs 11 residues. The CDR3 here is CASSVEETTYF. The CDR3 nucleotides are TGTGCCAGCAGCGTAGAAGAGACCACGTACTTC.

This clonotype was detected ten times or more. A clone one base away is much larger, so this may be a read error. Since no conserved phenylalanine or tryptophan closes the CDR3, a read error is the likely cause. The chain recombines TRBV10-3 with TRBJ2-2; 10 bases line up with TRBD1. V dropped 5 bases and J dropped 6; count of bases not matched to a gene: 12. CDR1 and CDR2 from the germline V gene are ENHRY and SYGVKD. The CDR3 is made up of 17 amino acids. Here the CDR3 DNA reads TGTGCCATCAGTTCCGTACCCGGGACAGGGGCCTCCGGGGAGCTGTTTCTT. Translation gives CAISSVPGTGASGELFL.

Details on this clonotype: A read error is possible here, since a much larger clone lies one base away. The chain is built from TRBV6-1 and TRBJ2-2, with D uncertain. V lost 4 bases to trimming and J lost 4 bases, with 4 bases between them. CDR1 and CDR2 (germline): MNHNS, SASEGT. The CDR3 is made up of 12 amino acids. CDR3 loop: CASSATTGELFF. As DNA, the CDR3 is TGTGCCAGCAGTGCCACCACCGGGGAGCTGTTTTTT.